Sequencing of this TCR beta chain was carried out in a study of blood T cell repertoires in COVID-19. Clones were read by immunoSEQ multiplex PCR, and TCRdb kept only the in-frame ones, dropping some. Of 250,000 or so clones listed, over 80% are singletons. This CDR3 has 15 residues. The clonotype originates from a man aged 50-60 years who had been exposed to COVID-19. Sequencing was performed on PBMCs or T cells enriched from blood (not recorded which). This sequence joins TRBV7-5 and TRBJ2-5; TRBD2, as called in the table, went unchecked against the DNA. TRBV7-5 is shown as a pseudogene. CDR3 coding DNA: TGTGCCAGAAGCTTAGCGGGGGGGAACCAAGAGACCCAGTACTTC. The encoded protein is CARSLAGGNQETQYF.